The clone carrying this T cell receptor (beta chain) turned up a few times. Other nucleotide sequences from this sample produce the same CDR3. This sample stems from a study of shared clonotypes between healthy human individuals. An assay was performed, and its level was deep. Profiled with immunoSEQ multiplex PCR; TCRdb holds only in-frame clones, not every one. Here the sample spans about 2.4 million clones, 93% being singletons. The CDR3 is 11 residues long. Germline V CDR1 and CDR2: DFQATT, SNEGSKA (reference sequence). V was shortened by 5 bases and J by 6 bases, with 8 bases between the two germline ends. A split of CD4+ cells into CD45RA+ naive and CD45RA-negative memory subsets was performed.

Sequences were obtained from naive CD4+ T cells from PBMCs. Subset noted: CD45RA+ positively selected. The chain carries TRBV20-1 and TRBJ2-1; tentatively, D is TRBD1 (5 bases). The TCR comes from a man aged 18 to 29 in good health. Some clones in this sample may be carry-over from other donors' samples. The CDR3 DNA reads TGCAGTGCTTTCGACAGCAATGAGCAGTTCTTC. Its protein is CSAFDSNEQFF.